Presented here are 2 T cell receptor beta chains from one specimen sequenced in a study of regulatory T cells in long-lasting Graves disease. Arm-PCR of CDR3 regions with iRepertoire HTBI primers generated TCR beta libraries. TCRdb re-analysed the multiplex PCR reads in MiXCR, keeping a single row per CDR3 protein. The table lists hundreds of thousands of distinct CDR3 sequences, roughly 22% of them singletons. As for time point: persistent/refractory GD, antithyroid drugs over 5 years with positive TRAb. There was RNA extracted from PBMCs, and the TCR library was made from it. Material: peripheral blood mononuclear cells (PBMCs), obtained when the disease was refractory, from a patient treated with antithyroid drugs. All receptors derive from a female donor with Graves disease.

In this sample, this clonotype turned up a few times. The rearrangement links TRBV15 to TRBJ2-2, with no clear D. Deletions cut 0 bases from V and 0 bases from J, with 5 bases between. This CDR3 is 15 amino acids long. From germline, CDR1 is LNHNV and CDR2 YYDKDF (reference sequence). CDR3 amino acids: CATSRDRANTGELFF. In DNA form, the CDR3 reads TGTGCCACCAGCAGAGATAGGGCGAACACCGGGGAGCTGTTTTTT. The full variable domain, rest sourced from reference TRBV15 and TRBJ2-2, is DAMVIQNPRYQVTQFGKPVTLSCSQTLNHNVMYWYQQKSSQAPKLLFHYYDKDFNNEADTPDNFQSRRPNTSFCFLDIRSPGLGDTAMYLCATSRDRANTGELFFGEGSRLTVL.

There are a few counts of this clonotype. The chain combines TRBV7-2 with TRBJ1-1; D not certain. The CDR3 has 18 residues. V lost 1 base and J 0 bases, leaving 18 bases between the germline ends. The V gene's germline CDR1 is SGHTA and CDR2 FQGNSA. The DNA for the CDR3 is TGTGCCAGCAGCTTAGGGGGATTGAGGGCAGCCATGAACACTGAAGCTTTCTTT. Translation: CASSLGGLRAAMNTEAFF.